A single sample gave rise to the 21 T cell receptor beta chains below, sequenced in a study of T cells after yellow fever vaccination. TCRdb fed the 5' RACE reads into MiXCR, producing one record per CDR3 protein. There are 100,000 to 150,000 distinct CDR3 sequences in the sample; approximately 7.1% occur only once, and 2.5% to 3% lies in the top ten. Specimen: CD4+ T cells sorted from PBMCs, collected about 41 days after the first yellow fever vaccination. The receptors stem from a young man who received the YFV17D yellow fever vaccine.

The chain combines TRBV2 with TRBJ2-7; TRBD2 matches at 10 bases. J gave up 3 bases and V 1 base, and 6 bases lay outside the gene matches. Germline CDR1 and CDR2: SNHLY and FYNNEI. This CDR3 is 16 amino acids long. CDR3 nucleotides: TGTGCCAGCAGTGAAGGCGCTAGCGGGGGCTACTACGAGCAGTACTTC. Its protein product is CASSEGASGGYYEQYF.

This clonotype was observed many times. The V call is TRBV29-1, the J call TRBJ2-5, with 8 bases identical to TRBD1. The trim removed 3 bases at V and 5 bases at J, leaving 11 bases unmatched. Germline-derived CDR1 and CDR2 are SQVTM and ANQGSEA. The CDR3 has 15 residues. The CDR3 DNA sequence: TGCAGCGTTGATTTCAGGACAGGGATTGGCGAGACCCAGTACTTC. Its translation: CSVDFRTGIGETQYF.

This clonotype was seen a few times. The CDR3 DNA sequence: TGTGCCAGCAGCTTTCTCCCGGGTGGGGATCAGCCCCAGCATTTT. Protein sequence: CASSFLPGGDQPQHF. The chain has TRBV7-2 and TRBJ1-5; unclear D gene. Germline CDR1 reads SGHTA; CDR2 reads FQGNSA. Trimming pared 3 bases from V and 5 bases from J, leaving 14 bases between. The CDR3 has 15 amino acids.

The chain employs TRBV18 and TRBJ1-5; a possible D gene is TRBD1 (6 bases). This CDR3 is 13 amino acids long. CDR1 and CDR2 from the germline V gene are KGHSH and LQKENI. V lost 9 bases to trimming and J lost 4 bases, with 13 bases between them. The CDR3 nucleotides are TGTGCCAGTCATGGACAGCTTAATCAGCCCCAGCATTTT. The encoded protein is CASHGQLNQPQHF.

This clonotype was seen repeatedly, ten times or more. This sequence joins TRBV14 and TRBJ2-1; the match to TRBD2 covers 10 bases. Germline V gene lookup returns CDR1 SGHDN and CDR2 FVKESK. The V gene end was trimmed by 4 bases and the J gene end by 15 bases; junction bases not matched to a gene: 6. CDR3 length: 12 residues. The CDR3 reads CASSLSLAGWFF. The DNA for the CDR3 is TGTGCCAGCAGCCTCTCACTAGCGGGATGGTTCTTC.

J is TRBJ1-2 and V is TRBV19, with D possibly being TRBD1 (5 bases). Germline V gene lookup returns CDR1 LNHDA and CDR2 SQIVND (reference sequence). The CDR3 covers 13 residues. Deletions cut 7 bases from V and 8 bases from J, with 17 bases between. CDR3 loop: CASNRGLFGGYTF. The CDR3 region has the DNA TGTGCCAGTAACCGGGGCCTCTTCGGAGGCTACACCTTC.

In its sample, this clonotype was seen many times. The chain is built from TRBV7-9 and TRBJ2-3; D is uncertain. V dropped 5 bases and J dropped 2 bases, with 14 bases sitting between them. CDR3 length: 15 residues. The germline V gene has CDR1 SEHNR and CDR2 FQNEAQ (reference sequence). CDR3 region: CASSPLVAYTDTQYF. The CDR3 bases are TGTGCCAGCAGCCCCTTGGTGGCCTACACAGATACGCAGTATTTT.

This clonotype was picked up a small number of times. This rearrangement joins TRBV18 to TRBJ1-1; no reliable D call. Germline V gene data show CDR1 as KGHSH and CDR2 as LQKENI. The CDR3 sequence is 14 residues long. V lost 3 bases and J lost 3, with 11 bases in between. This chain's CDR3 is CASSPPQYDTEAFF. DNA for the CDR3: TGTGCCAGCTCACCGCCACAGTATGACACTGAAGCTTTCTTT.

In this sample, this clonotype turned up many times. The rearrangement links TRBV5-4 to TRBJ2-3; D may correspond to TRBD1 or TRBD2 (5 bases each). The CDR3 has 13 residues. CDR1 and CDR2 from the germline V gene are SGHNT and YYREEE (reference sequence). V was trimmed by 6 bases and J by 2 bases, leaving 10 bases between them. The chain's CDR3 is CASTPGPTDTQYF. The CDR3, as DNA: TGTGCCAGCACCCCGGGGCCCACAGATACGCAGTATTTT.

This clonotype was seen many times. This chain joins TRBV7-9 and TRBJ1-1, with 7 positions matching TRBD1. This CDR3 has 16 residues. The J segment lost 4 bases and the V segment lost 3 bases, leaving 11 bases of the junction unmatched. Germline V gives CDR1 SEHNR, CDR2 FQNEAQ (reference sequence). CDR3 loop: CASSFRPGGRSTEAFF. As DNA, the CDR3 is TGTGCCAGCAGCTTTAGGCCAGGGGGACGATCCACTGAAGCTTTCTTT. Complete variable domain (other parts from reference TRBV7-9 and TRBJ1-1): DTGVSQNPRHKITKRGQNVTFRCDPISEHNRLYWYRQTLGQGPEFLTYFQNEAQLEKSRLLSDRFSAERPKGSFSTLEIQRTEQGDSAMYLCASSFRPGGRSTEAFFGQGTRLTVV.

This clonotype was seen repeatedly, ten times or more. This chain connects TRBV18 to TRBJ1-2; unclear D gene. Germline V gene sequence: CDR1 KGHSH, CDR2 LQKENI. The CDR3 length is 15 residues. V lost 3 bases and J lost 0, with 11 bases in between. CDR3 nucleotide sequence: TGTGCCAGCTCACCGTTAGCAGACGCTAACTATGGCTACACCTTC. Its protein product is CASSPLADANYGYTF.

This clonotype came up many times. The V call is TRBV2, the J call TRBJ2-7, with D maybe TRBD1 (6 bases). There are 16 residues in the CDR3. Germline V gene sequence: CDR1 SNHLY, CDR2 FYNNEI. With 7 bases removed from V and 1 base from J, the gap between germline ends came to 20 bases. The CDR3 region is CASKGRGNVRSYEQYF. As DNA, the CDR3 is TGTGCCAGCAAGGGCAGGGGCAACGTTAGATCCTACGAGCAGTACTTC.

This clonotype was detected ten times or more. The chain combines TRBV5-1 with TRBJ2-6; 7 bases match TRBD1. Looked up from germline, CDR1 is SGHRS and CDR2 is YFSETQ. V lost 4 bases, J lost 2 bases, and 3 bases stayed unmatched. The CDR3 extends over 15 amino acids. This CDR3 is CASSRDRAGANVLTF. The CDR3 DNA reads TGCGCCAGCAGCCGTGACAGGGCTGGGGCCAACGTCCTGACTTTC.

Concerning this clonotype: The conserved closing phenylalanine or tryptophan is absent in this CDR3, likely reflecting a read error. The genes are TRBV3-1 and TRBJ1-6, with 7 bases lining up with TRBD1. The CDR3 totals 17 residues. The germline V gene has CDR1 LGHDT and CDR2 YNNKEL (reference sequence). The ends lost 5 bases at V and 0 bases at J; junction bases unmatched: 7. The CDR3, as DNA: TGTGCCAGCAGCTTACGACAGGGTAGCTCCTATAATTCACCCCTCCACTTA. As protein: CASSLRQGSSYNSPLHL.

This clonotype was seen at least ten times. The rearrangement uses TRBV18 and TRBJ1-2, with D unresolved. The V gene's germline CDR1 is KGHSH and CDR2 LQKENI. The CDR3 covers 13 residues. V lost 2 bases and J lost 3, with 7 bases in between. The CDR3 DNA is TGTGCCAGCTCACCAACCGTTGACTATGGCTACACCTTC. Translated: CASSPTVDYGYTF. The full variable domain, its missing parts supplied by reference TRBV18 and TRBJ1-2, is NAGVMQNPRHLVRRRGQEARLRCSPMKGHSHVYWYRQLPEEGLKFMVYLQKENIIDESGMPKERFSAEFPKEGPSILRIQQVVRGDSAAYFCASSPTVDYGYTFGSGTRLTVV.

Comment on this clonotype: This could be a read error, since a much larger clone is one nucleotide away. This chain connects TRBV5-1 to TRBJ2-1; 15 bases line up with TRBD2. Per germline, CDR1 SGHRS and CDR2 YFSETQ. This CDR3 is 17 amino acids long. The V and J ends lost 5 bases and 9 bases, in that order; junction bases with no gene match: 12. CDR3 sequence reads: CASRGLAGGTRFGEQFF. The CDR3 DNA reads TGCGCCAGCAGGGGACTAGCGGGGGGTACCCGTTTTGGTGAGCAGTTCTTC.

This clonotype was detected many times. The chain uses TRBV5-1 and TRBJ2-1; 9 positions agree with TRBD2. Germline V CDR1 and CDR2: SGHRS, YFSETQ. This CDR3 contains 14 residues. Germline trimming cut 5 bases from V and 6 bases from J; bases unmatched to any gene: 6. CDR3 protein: CASSTVAGVNEQFF. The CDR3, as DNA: TGCGCCAGCAGTACTGTAGCGGGGGTCAATGAGCAGTTCTTC.

Here the CDR3 reads CASSLGGRFYGYTF. CDR3 DNA: TGTGCCAGCAGCTTAGGTGGCAGGTTCTATGGCTACACCTTC. The V call is TRBV7-2, the J call TRBJ1-2, with D unresolved. The V end lost 1 base, the J end lost 4 bases, and 10 bases lay between the germline ends. The CDR3 totals 14 residues. The V gene's germline CDR1 is SGHTA and CDR2 FQGNSA.

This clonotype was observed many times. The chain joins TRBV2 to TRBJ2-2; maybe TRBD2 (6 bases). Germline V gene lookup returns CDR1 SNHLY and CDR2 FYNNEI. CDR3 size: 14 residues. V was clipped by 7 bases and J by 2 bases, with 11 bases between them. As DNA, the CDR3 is TGTGCCAGCACCCCGGGACTCAACACCGGGGAGCTGTTTTTT. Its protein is CASTPGLNTGELFF.

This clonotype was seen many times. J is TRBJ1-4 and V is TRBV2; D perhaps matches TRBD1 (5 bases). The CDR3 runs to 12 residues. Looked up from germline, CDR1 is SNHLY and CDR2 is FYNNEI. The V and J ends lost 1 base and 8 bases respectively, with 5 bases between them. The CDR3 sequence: CASSEDREKLFF. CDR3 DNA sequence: TGTGCCAGCAGTGAAGACAGGGAAAAACTGTTTTTT. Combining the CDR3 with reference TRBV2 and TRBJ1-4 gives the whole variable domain EPEVTQTPSHQVTQMGQEVILRCVPISNHLYFYWYRQILGQKVEFLVSFYNNEISEKSEIFDDQFSVERPDGSNFTLKIRSTKLEDSAMYFCASSEDREKLFFGSGTQLSVL.

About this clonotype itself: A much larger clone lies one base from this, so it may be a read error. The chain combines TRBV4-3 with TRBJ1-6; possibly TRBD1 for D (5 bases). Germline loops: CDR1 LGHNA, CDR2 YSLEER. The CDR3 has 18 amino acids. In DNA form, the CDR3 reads TGCGCCAGCAGCCAGGGACCAGCTAGGAGCTCCTATAAGTCACCCCTCCACTTT. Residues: CASSQGPARSSYKSPLHF.